This entry lists 18 T cell receptor beta chains sequenced from one sample in a study of OX40 agonist ivuxolimab in advanced cancers. Sequenced by immunoSEQ multiplex PCR; TCRdb stores in-frame clones only, minus some. Of about 34,000 clones in the sample, 80% to 95% were seen once. The specimen comprised CD4+ or CD8+ T cells sorted from blood, sampled in a trial of the OX40 agonist ivuxolimab. All receptors derive from an adult with an advanced solid tumor such as melanoma, head and neck, liver or kidney cancer.

This chain joins TRBV19 and TRBJ2-7, with D uncertain. V lost 1 base and J lost 6, with 10 bases in between. This CDR3 region has 13 residues. Germline V gives CDR1 LNHDA, CDR2 SQIVND (reference sequence). CDR3 amino acids: CASSIGPLGEQYF. The CDR3 coding sequence is TGTGCCAGTAGTATAGGCCCCCTAGGCGAGCAGTACTTC.

J is TRBJ2-7 and V is TRBV2, with 7 bases aligning to TRBD1. V lost 1 base and J lost 3; bases outside the gene matches: 9. CDR1 and CDR2 (germline): SNHLY, FYNNEI. This CDR3 spans 16 amino acids. CDR3: CASSEVQTGFGYEQYF. The CDR3 DNA follows: TGTGCCAGCAGTGAAGTCCAGACAGGGTTTGGCTACGAGCAGTACTTC.

The chain is built from TRBV10-2 and TRBJ2-2; TRBD1 aligns across 7 bases. CDR3 length: 18 residues. Unmatched junction bases numbered 10, after V lost 3 bases and J lost 0 bases. Germline lookup yields CDR1 WSHSY and CDR2 SAAADI. The DNA for the CDR3 is TGCGCCAGCAGTGATCTCTCACAGGGGTTCGCGAACACCGGGGAGCTGTTTTTT. Translation: CASSDLSQGFANTGELFF.

With regard to this clone: Other DNA sequences from this sample encode an identical CDR3 as well. CDR3 sequence (DNA): TGTGCCAGCAGCTTACGCGGAGGCTCCTACAATGAGCAGTTCTTC. Protein sequence: CASSLRGGSYNEQFF. J is TRBJ2-1 and V is TRBV7-3; D possibly corresponds to TRBD2 (5 bases). V was cut by 2 bases and J by 0 bases, with 8 bases left in between. This CDR3 comprises 15 residues. Germline V gives CDR1 SGHTA, CDR2 FQGTGA.

The V call is TRBV5-6, the J call TRBJ2-2; TRBD2 agrees at 7 bases. J lost 7 bases, V lost 4 bases, and 4 bases had no gene match. CDR1 is SGHDT and CDR2 is YYEEEE in the germline V gene. CDR3 size: 13 residues. CDR3 region: CASSRLAGGELFF. The CDR3 DNA reads TGTGCCAGCAGCAGACTAGCCGGCGGGGAGCTGTTTTTT. The full variable domain, its missing parts supplied by reference TRBV5-6 and TRBJ2-2, is DAGVTQSPTHLIKTRGQQVTLRCSPKSGHDTVSWYQQALGQGPQFIFQYYEEEERQRGNFPDRFSGHQFPNYSSELNVNALLLGDSALYLCASSRLAGGELFFGEGSRLTVL.

The rearrangement links TRBV7-9 to TRBJ2-5, with no clear D. Trimming pared 4 bases from V and 7 bases from J, leaving 13 bases between. CDR3 length equals 13 residues. Per the germline V gene, CDR1 is SEHNR and CDR2 is FQNEAQ (reference sequence). The CDR3 protein is CASSSTQMGTQYF. The CDR3, as DNA: TGTGCCAGCAGCTCTACCCAAATGGGGACCCAGTACTTC.

The chain combines TRBV4-3 with TRBJ2-3; tentatively, D is TRBD1 (5 bases). This CDR3 is 17 amino acids long. The germline V gene has CDR1 LGHNA and CDR2 YSLEER. Trimming stripped 1 base from V and 3 bases from J, with 17 bases between. The CDR3 region is CASSQGSGWRGTDTQYF. The CDR3 DNA is TGCGCCAGCAGCCAAGGCTCAGGGTGGAGAGGAACAGATACGCAGTATTTT.

The chain carries TRBV28 and TRBJ2-7, with D possibly being TRBD2 (6 bases). The CDR3 runs to 15 residues. The V gene's germline CDR1 is MDHEN and CDR2 SYDVKM. V lost 3 bases and J 2 bases, leaving 14 bases between the germline ends. The CDR3 spells CASSFVGTGTYEQYF. CDR3 DNA sequence: TGTGCCAGCAGTTTTGTCGGGACTGGGACCTACGAGCAGTACTTC. The entire variable domain, with the rest obtained from reference TRBV28 and TRBJ2-7, is as follows: DVKVTQSSRYLVKRTGEKVFLECVQDMDHENMFWYRQDPGLGLRLIYFSYDVKMKEKGDIPEGYSVSREKKERFSLILESASTNQTSMYLCASSFVGTGTYEQYFGPGTRLTVT.

This chain connects TRBV25-1 to TRBJ1-1, with D maybe TRBD1 (5 bases). The germline V gene encodes CDR1 MGHDK and CDR2 SYGVNS. The CDR3 consists of 13 residues. Trimming pared 6 bases from V and 1 base from J, leaving 9 bases between. CDR3 bases: TGTGCCAGCAGAGATACAGGGAACACTGAAGCTTTCTTT. Encoded protein: CASRDTGNTEAFF.

The V call is TRBV30, the J call TRBJ2-1; 9 nucleotides line up with TRBD2. The CDR3 is 16 amino acids. Trimming at V came to 2 bases and at J to 10 bases, leaving 15 bases not matched to a gene. CDR1 GTSNPN and CDR2 SVGIG come from the germline V gene (reference sequence). The DNA for the CDR3 is TGTGCCTGGAGTAGGAATTGGCGGGGGGGCAATCGGGAGCAGTTCTTC. As protein: CAWSRNWRGGNREQFF.

The chain links TRBV5-1 to TRBJ1-6; 7 bases agree with TRBD1. Looked up from germline, CDR1 is SGHRS and CDR2 is YFSETQ. V shed 3 bases and J 7 bases; nucleotides not matched to a gene: 10. The length of the CDR3 is 16 residues. The CDR3 DNA sequence: TGCGCCAGCAGCTCTTTTGGACAGGCCGGGAATTCACCCCTCCACTTT. This translates into CASSSFGQAGNSPLHF.

The DNA for the CDR3 is TGTGCCAGCAGTGACCTGGGGGCTCAGGCACCCCTCCACTTT. It is translated as CASSDLGAQAPLHF. This sequence joins TRBV6-1 and TRBJ1-6; tentative D call: TRBD1 (6 bases). Germline lookup yields CDR1 MNHNS and CDR2 SASEGT. The CDR3 length is 14 residues. Trimming cost V 3 bases and J 11 bases, with 14 bases left between them.

The gene calls are TRBV6-5 and TRBJ1-2, with D possibly being TRBD1 (5 bases). V was clipped by 0 bases and J by 7 bases, with 15 bases between them. Germline V gene sequence: CDR1 MNHEY, CDR2 SVGAGI. The CDR3 extends over 15 amino acids. The CDR3, as DNA: TGTGCCAGCAGTTACTCGATCGGTCAGGGTGGTGGCTACACCTTC. Encoded protein: CASSYSIGQGGGYTF.

The chain is built from TRBV9 and TRBJ1-1, with D perhaps matching TRBD1 (5 bases). The germline CDR1 and CDR2 sequences are SGDLS and YYNGEE. Trimming cost V 0 bases and J 4 bases, with 16 bases left between them. The CDR3 has 16 residues. The CDR3 coding sequence is TGTGCCAGCAGCGTAGTGGAAGAGGGGCTGGGCACTGAAGCTTTCTTT. Its translation: CASSVVEEGLGTEAFF. The whole variable domain, remainder taken from reference TRBV9 and TRBJ1-1, is DSGVTQTPKHLITATGQRVTLRCSPRSGDLSVYWYQQSLDQGLQFLIQYYNGEERAKGNILERFSAQQFPDLHSELNLSSLELGDSALYFCASSVVEEGLGTEAFFGQGTRLTVV.

The V call is TRBV6-5, the J call TRBJ2-1, with 7 bases fitting TRBD2. The length of the CDR3 is 13 residues. Germline CDR1 MNHEY, CDR2 SVGAGI. V trimming: 10 bases; J trimming: 5 bases; junction bases outside the gene matches: 8. CDR3 coding DNA: TGTGCCACCACGGGGGGACGGGACAATGAGCAGTTCTTC. This gives the protein CATTGGRDNEQFF.

Points on this clone: A read error may account for a junction end that differs from germline. V gene TRBV7-2 combines with J gene TRBJ1-1, with a weak D call TRBD1 (6 bases). Germline V CDR1 and CDR2: SGHTA, FQGNSA. This CDR3 has 15 amino acids. CDR3 sequence (DNA): TGTGCCAGCAGCGTCCAGCCCGGGACAACCTCTGAGGCTTTCTTT. This encodes CASSVQPGTTSEAFF.

This clone has just one count. The chain combines TRBV19 with TRBJ1-4; TRBD1 agrees at 9 bases. The V gene end was trimmed by 7 bases and the J gene end by 3 bases; junction bases not matched to a gene: 12. CDR1 is LNHDA and CDR2 is SQIVND in the germline V gene (reference sequence). There are 17 residues in the CDR3. As DNA, the CDR3 is TGTGCCAGTACTTCTCAAGGACAGGGGACGGCTAATGAAAAACTGTTTTTT. Protein: CASTSQGQGTANEKLFF.

This clone was counted a few times. CDR3 nucleotide sequence: TGTGCCAGTAGTACCCCGGAGGGGCTAGATGAAGCTTTCTTT. Its translation: CASSTPEGLDEAFF. This rearrangement joins TRBV19 to TRBJ1-1, with TRBD1 as a possible D gene (5 bases). Germline V gene sequence: CDR1 LNHDA, CDR2 SQIVND (reference sequence). The CDR3 covers 14 residues. Trimming pared 4 bases from V and 7 bases from J, leaving 16 bases between.